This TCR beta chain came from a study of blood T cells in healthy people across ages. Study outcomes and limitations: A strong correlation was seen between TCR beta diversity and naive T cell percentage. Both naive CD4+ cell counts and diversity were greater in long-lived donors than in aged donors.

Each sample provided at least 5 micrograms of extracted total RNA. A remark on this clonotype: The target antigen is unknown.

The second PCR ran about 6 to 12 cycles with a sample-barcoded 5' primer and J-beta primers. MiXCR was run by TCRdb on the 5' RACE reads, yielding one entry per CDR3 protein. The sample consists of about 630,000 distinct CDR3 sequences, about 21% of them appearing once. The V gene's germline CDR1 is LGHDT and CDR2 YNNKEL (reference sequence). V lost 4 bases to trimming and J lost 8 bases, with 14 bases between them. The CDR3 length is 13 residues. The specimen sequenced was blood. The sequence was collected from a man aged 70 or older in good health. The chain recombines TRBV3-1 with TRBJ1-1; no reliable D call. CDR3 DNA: TGTGCCAGCAGCCGAGACATAACCGCAGAAGCTTTCTTT. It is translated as CASSRDITAEAFF.